This TCR beta chain came from a study of shared clonotypes between healthy human individuals. Germline assignment: CDR1 SGHRS and CDR2 YFSETQ. The CDR3 sequence is 12 residues long. Trimming shortened V by 0 bases and J by 7 bases, and 7 bases separated the two germline ends. Using immunoSEQ multiplex PCR, the repertoire was profiled, and TCRdb retains in-frame clones only, with some absent. The sample carries around 690,000 clones, about 90% recorded once. The sequence was collected from a man aged 18 to 29 in good health. Some clones in this sample may be carry-over from other donors' samples. This chain joins TRBV5-1 and TRBJ1-1; D gene uncertain. The sequenced sample consisted of memory CD8+ T cells from PBMCs. Subset meaning: CD45RO+ cells pooled with CCR7-negative TemRA cells. The CDR3 region has the DNA TGCGCCAGCAGCTTGGAGGTCGGTGAAGCTTTCTTT. Its translation: CASSLEVGEAFF.